The present T cell receptor beta chain was sequenced within a study of T cell repertoires in cytomegalovirus infection. Study observations and caveats: The study found HLA-C-restricted CMV-specific TCR beta clonotypes dominating the ex vivo response.

Trimming removed 2 bases from V and 5 bases from J; junction bases left unmatched: 3. The CDR3 contains 14 residues. Via MiXCR, TCRdb re-called the reads, giving one row per CDR3 protein. Found here are hundreds of thousands of distinct CDR3 sequences, more than 30% of them singletons; the top ten hold roughly 15%. Notes on this clonotype: The antigen remains unidentified.

The sequence was obtained from a human donor in good health (CMV status not recorded). Some clones in this sample may be carry-over from other donors' samples. Sequences were derived from cultured PBMCs, sampled from culture after CMV antigen stimulation. The J gene is TRBJ2-1, the V gene TRBV12-3 or TRBV12-4; 7 bases are shared with TRBD1. The CDR3 DNA sequence: TGTGCCAGCAGTTTACAGGGGGTGGACAATGAGCAGTTCTTC. Translating it yields CASSLQGVDNEQFF.